This TCR beta chain is from a study of cytotoxic CD8 clonotypes in ibrutinib-treated CLL. Overall study context: With a range of 6 to 36, the median treatment time before response samples were taken was roughly twelve months.

Study-wide results and limits: Shared public clonotypes were rare, and on treatment they either got smaller or stayed the same. Sampling times differed between sustained-remission and progressing patients. Baseline-level clonality went beyond age-matched healthy donors and moved in step with circulating CD8+ T-cell counts.

This table comes from immunoSEQ multiplex PCR, and its TCRdb copy is limited to in-frame clones, with some not included. The table lists about 200,000 clones, around 72% of them singletons. About this clone: As yet, its antigen is unknown.

The CDR3 totals 12 residues. Germline-derived CDR1 and CDR2 are GTSNPN and SVGIG (reference sequence). This TCR derives from a human donor with chronic lymphocytic leukemia. Sequencing used PBMCs, obtained after 24 months of ibrutinib treatment. The rearrangement links TRBV30 to TRBJ1-5; no reliable D call. The CDR3 loop reads CAGRQPGQPQHF. Written as DNA, the CDR3 is TGTGCTGGACGGCAGCCGGGTCAGCCCCAGCATTTT.